This entry lists 31 T cell receptor beta chains sequenced from one sample in a study of tumor and adjacent non-tumor tissue in lung cancer. The template was RNA from unsorted bulk tissue. A modified ARM-PCR protocol with three rounds of nested PCR amplified TCRbeta. TCRdb re-called the multiplex PCR reads with MiXCR, one entry per CDR3 protein. The profile covers approximately 79,000 distinct CDR3 sequences, with approximately 57% appearing a single time and around 15% taken by the ten largest. The sample taken for sequencing was lung tumor tissue. The receptor source for this set is a man between 65 and 79 years old with non-small cell lung cancer.

This rearrangement joins TRBV6-5 to TRBJ2-5; D tentatively reads TRBD1 or TRBD2 (7 bases each). There are 17 residues in the CDR3. V lost 2 bases to trimming and J lost 4 bases, with 20 bases between them. CDR1 is MNHEY, CDR2 SVGAGI, per germline. The CDR3 region has the DNA TGTGCCAGCAGTTACGCGACTAGCAGGGGGGCCAGAGAGACCCAGTACTTC. This gives the protein CASSYATSRGARETQYF.

For this clonotype: It may be a read error: a sequence one base away is much more abundant. The chain is built from TRBV10-1 and TRBJ2-1; D unresolved. The V end lost 5 bases, the J end lost 0 bases, and 14 bases lay between the germline ends. The CDR3 totals 16 residues. Germline CDR1 is WNHNN and CDR2 is SYGVQD (reference sequence). Here the CDR3 reads CASSYLVGSSYNEQFF. DNA of the CDR3: TGCGCCAGCAGTTACCTAGTGGGAAGCTCCTACAATGAGCAGTTCTTC.

The chain couples TRBV2 to TRBJ1-3; 8 nucleotides align to TRBD1. CDR1 SNHLY and CDR2 FYNNEI come from the germline V gene. J lost 4 bases, V lost 8 bases, and 10 bases had no gene match. This CDR3 has 15 residues. This CDR3 reads CASGFTRTGGNTIYF. The CDR3 DNA reads TGTGCCAGCGGTTTTACCCGGACAGGGGGAAACACCATATATTTT.

This chain connects TRBV4-2 to TRBJ2-2; TRBD2 agrees at 13 bases. The CDR3 consists of 17 residues. J lost 16 bases, V lost 2 bases, and 16 bases had no gene match. Looked up from germline, CDR1 is LGHNA and CDR2 is YNFKEQ. For the CDR3, the DNA is TGTGCCAGCAGCCAATCCAGACTAGCGGGGGGCACCGGGGAGTCGTTTTTT. Translation gives CASSQSRLAGGTGESFF.

The rearrangement links TRBV6-5 to TRBJ1-3; the D is unclear. Trimming pared 2 bases from V and 13 bases from J, leaving 18 bases between. The CDR3 loop spans 14 amino acids. The germline CDR1 and CDR2 sequences are MNHEY and SVGAGI. The CDR3 DNA follows: TGTGCCAGCAGTTACACGGGCTCTGGAAGCACTATATATTTT. Amino acids: CASSYTGSGSTIYF.

As for this clonotype: A much larger clone sits a single nucleotide away, making a read error possible. The gene calls are TRBV20-1 and TRBJ2-7; D is ambiguous. V was cut by 0 bases and J by 1 base, with 10 bases left in between. This CDR3 contains 14 residues. The germline gives CDR1 DFQATT, CDR2 SNEGSKA (reference sequence). Here the CDR3 reads CSARDLGLSYEQYF. In DNA, the CDR3 is TGCAGTGCTAGAGATCTGGGGTTGTCCTACGAGCAGTACTTC.

There are many counts of this clonotype. This chain's CDR3 is CASKKQGIRGNTIYF. For the CDR3, the DNA is TGTGCCAGCAAGAAACAGGGGATCCGTGGAAACACCATATATTTT. The chain joins TRBV6-5 to TRBJ1-3; 7 bases map to TRBD1. CDR3 length: 15 amino acids. Germline CDR1 and CDR2: MNHEY and SVGAGI. V lost 7 bases, J lost 3 bases, and 9 bases stayed unmatched.

This clonotype was observed at least ten times. The rearrangement uses TRBV7-8 and TRBJ2-1, with D possibly being TRBD2 (6 bases). V was clipped by 6 bases and J by 2 bases, with 17 bases between them. The germline CDR1 and CDR2 sequences are SGHVS and FQNEAQ. This CDR3 region has 16 residues. The CDR3 sequence is CASSTFGGITYNEQFF. In DNA, the CDR3 is TGTGCCAGCAGTACCTTTGGGGGGATTACCTACAATGAGCAGTTCTTC.

In the case of this clonotype: A much larger clone differs from this one at a single base, so this may be a read error. The chain links TRBV20-1 to TRBJ2-3; unclear D gene. Germline-derived CDR1 and CDR2 are DFQATT and SNEGSKA (reference sequence). There are 14 residues in the CDR3. The CDR3 loop reads CSVRRSPHTDTQYF. The CDR3 nucleotides read TGCAGTGTTAGACGCAGTCCGCACACAGATACGCAGTATTTT.

Points on this clonotype: Since a much larger clone is just one base distant, this may be a read error. This chain links TRBV7-9 with TRBJ2-5; D is ambiguous. The CDR3 has 11 amino acids. Looked up from germline, CDR1 is SEHNR and CDR2 is FQNEAQ (reference sequence). CDR3 residues: CAGSPGETQYF. The CDR3 region has the DNA TGTGCCGGCAGCCCGGGTGAGACCCAGTACTTC.

Ten or more counts support this clonotype. This rearrangement joins TRBV5-1 to TRBJ2-4, with 7 bases aligning to TRBD1. Germline lookup yields CDR1 SGHRS and CDR2 YFSETQ. Trimming removed 6 bases from V and 0 bases from J; junction bases left unmatched: 18. This CDR3 region has 19 residues. The CDR3 DNA reads TGCGCCAGCAACTCACAGACAGGGATTGGAAATCTAGCCAAAAACATTCAGTACTTC. Translating it yields CASNSQTGIGNLAKNIQYF. The full variable domain, in which reference TRBV5-1 and TRBJ2-4 provide the parts outside the CDR3, is KAGVTQTPRYLIKTRGQQVTLSCSPISGHRSVSWYQQTPGQGLQFLFEYFSETQRNKGNFPGRFSGRQFSNSRSEMNVSTLELGDSALYLCASNSQTGIGNLAKNIQYFGAGTRLSVL.

As to this clonotype: A read error may account for a junction end that differs from germline. V usage is TRBV29-1 and J usage is TRBJ1-2; no reliable D call. Germline V gene lookup returns CDR1 SQVTM and CDR2 ANQGSEA. CDR3 length: 13 residues. Written as DNA, the CDR3 is TGTAGCGATGAATCCGGGGAGGACTATGGCTACACCTTC. It codes for CSDESGEDYGYTF.

Points on this clonotype: One base away lies a much larger clone, so this may be a sequencing read error. The chain combines TRBV5-1 with TRBJ2-1, with D tentatively TRBD1 or TRBD2 (5 bases each). Germline-derived CDR1 and CDR2 are SGHRS and YFSETQ. There are 13 residues in the CDR3. CDR3 in DNA: TGCGCCGGCAGCTTTGGCCGGGGCAGTGAGCAGTTCTTC. Translating gives CAGSFGRGSEQFF.

This clonotype was detected only a few times. The rearrangement links TRBV11-2 to TRBJ2-3; D is uncertain. Germline CDR1 SGHAT, CDR2 FQNNGV. The CDR3 length is 12 residues. Trimming left V 5 bases short and J 4 bases short, with 7 bases between. The CDR3 sequence is CASSPNPDTQYF. CDR3 DNA: TGTGCCAGCAGCCCAAACCCAGATACGCAGTATTTT. Combining the CDR3 with reference TRBV11-2 and TRBJ2-3 gives the whole variable domain EAGVAQSPRYKIIEKRQSVAFWCNPISGHATLYWYQQILGQGPKLLIQFQNNGVVDDSQLPKDRFSAERLKGVDSTLKIQPAKLEDSAVYLCASSPNPDTQYFGPGTRLTVL.

Ten or more counts support this clonotype. This rearrangement joins TRBV14 to TRBJ2-4; D gene unclear. Looked up from germline, CDR1 is SGHDN and CDR2 is FVKESK. Trimming took 1 base from V and 3 from J, leaving 16 bases between them. This CDR3 has 17 amino acids. The CDR3 region has the DNA TGTGCCAGCAGCCAAGGGCACCGGTGGGGTGACAAAAACATTCAGTACTTC. Its translation is CASSQGHRWGDKNIQYF.

This clonotype was picked up a small number of times. A much more abundant neighbour one base away suggests this may be a read error. V and J are TRBV5-4 and TRBJ2-3; D may be TRBD2 (5 bases). CDR1 and CDR2 from the germline V gene are SGHNT and YYREEE (reference sequence). The CDR3 consists of 15 residues. The CDR3 DNA follows: TGTGCCAGCGGCTTGGCGGGCCCGGGGACAGATACGCAGTATTTT. It translates to CASGLAGPGTDTQYF.

This clonotype has at least ten counts. The chain carries TRBV20-1 and TRBJ2-2; TRBD2 matches at 7 bases. CDR1 is DFQATT, CDR2 SNEGSKA, per germline (reference sequence). The CDR3 is 18 residues long. With V trimmed by 0 bases and J by 0 bases, 10 bases remained unmatched. CDR3 in DNA: TGCAGTGCTAGAGATTCCAGAAGAGCGGGGACGAACACCGGGGAGCTGTTTTTT. Its translation: CSARDSRRAGTNTGELFF.

Remarks on this clonotype: A read error is possible here, since a much larger clone lies one base away. The CDR3 spells CSADIMGLETQYF. The CDR3 bases are TGCAGTGCTGATATCATGGGTTTGGAGACCCAGTACTTC. The V and J genes are TRBV20-1 and TRBJ2-5, with D unclear. The CDR3 runs 13 residues. The germline V and J ends were trimmed by 5 bases and 5 bases, with 15 bases remaining between them. Germline V CDR1 and CDR2: DFQATT, SNEGSKA (reference sequence).

Comments on this clonotype: Given the absence of the conserved phenylalanine or tryptophan at the CDR3 end, a read error is likely. Because the CDR3's place on the DNA is in doubt, the DNA is left out and the CDR3 is given as listed by TCRdb. CDR3: CASSLEYLAYEQYL. The chain employs TRBV11-1 and TRBJ2-7. Counting both end residues, the CDR3 totals 14 amino acids. CDR1 is SGHAT, CDR2 FQDESV, per germline (reference sequence).

Concerning this clonotype: Germline and junction disagree at one end, which may indicate a read error. The rearrangement links TRBV5-1 to TRBJ2-5, with D perhaps TRBD2 (6 bases). Germline V gives CDR1 SGHRS, CDR2 YFSETQ. The CDR3 runs to 15 residues. The DNA for the CDR3 is TGCGCCAACACCTCCCTTAGCGGACCTCAAGAGACCCAGTATTTC. This sequence encodes CANTSLSGPQETQYF.

With respect to this clonotype: Likely a read error: the CDR3 ends without its conserved phenylalanine or tryptophan. The rearrangement joins TRBV11-2 to TRBJ1-1; TRBD1 might be the D (5 bases). Germline V gene sequence: CDR1 SGHAT, CDR2 FQNNGV. V lost 3 bases to trimming and J lost 4 bases, with 12 bases between them. The CDR3 length is 14 residues. DNA of the CDR3: TGTGCCAGCAGCTTTGGGACCGACTGCACTGAAGCTTTCTTA. As protein: CASSFGTDCTEAFL.

A remark on this clonotype: A much larger clone lies one base from this, so it may be a read error. This chain links TRBV28 with TRBJ2-2; D call uncertain. From germline, CDR1 is MDHEN and CDR2 SYDVKM. The length of the CDR3 is 15 residues. Trimming took 3 bases from V and 8 from J, leaving 16 bases between them. The CDR3 sequence: CASSFLPRLDGELFF. DNA for the CDR3: TGTGCCAGCAGTTTCCTTCCCCGTCTAGATGGGGAGCTGTTTTTT.

A few counts support this clonotype. A junction end diverges from the germline sequence, so it may reflect a read error. The J gene is TRBJ2-2, the V gene TRBV11-2, with 7 bases that match TRBD2. Germline values: CDR1 SGHAT, CDR2 FQNNGV. This CDR3 has 18 amino acids. CDR3 residues: CASSLAMGRGPNIGELFF. DNA for the CDR3: TGTGCCAGCAGCTTAGCGATGGGGAGGGGTCCTAACATCGGGGAGCTGTTTTTC. Together with reference TRBV11-2 and TRBJ2-2, the CDR3 gives the full variable domain: EAGVAQSPRYKIIEKRQSVAFWCNPISGHATLYWYQQILGQGPKLLIQFQNNGVVDDSQLPKDRFSAERLKGVDSTLKIQPAKLEDSAVYLCASSLAMGRGPNIGELFFGEGSRLTVL.

This clonotype was counted a few times. The chain employs TRBV28 and TRBJ1-5, with TRBD1 as a possible D gene (5 bases). Germline V gene data show CDR1 as MDHEN and CDR2 as SYDVKM. Trimming pared 7 bases from V and 0 bases from J, leaving 13 bases between. The CDR3 sequence is 15 residues long. CDR3 DNA: TGTGCCAGCAAAACGACAGAGTATAGCAATCAGCCCCAGCATTTT. It is translated as CASKTTEYSNQPQHF.

Note on this clonotype: The junction departs from the called germline gene at one end, perhaps through a read error. The chain has TRBV11-2 and TRBJ2-3; D call uncertain. Germline values: CDR1 SGHAT, CDR2 FQNNGV. The length of the CDR3 is 15 residues. DNA of the CDR3: TGCGCCAGCAGCTTCGATGGGATCGTGGCAGATGCGCAGTATTTC. As protein: CASSFDGIVADAQYF.

About this clonotype itself: A clone one base away is much larger, so this may be a read error. This chain uses TRBV20-1 with TRBJ1-5; 8 nucleotides match TRBD1. Germline CDR1 DFQATT, CDR2 SNEGSKA (reference sequence). This CDR3 region has 13 residues. Losses at the gene ends were 5 bases for V and 5 bases for J; bases not matched to a gene: 5. In nucleotides, the CDR3 is TGCAGTGCTGCGGACAGGGCTGATCAGCCCCAGCATTTT. Protein sequence: CSAADRADQPQHF.

With respect to this clonotype: An end of the junction does not agree with germline; a read error may underlie this. The chain employs TRBV5-8 and TRBJ1-2, with D uncertain. Germline V gene lookup returns CDR1 SGHTS and CDR2 YDEGEE. The CDR3 runs 12 residues. For the CDR3, the DNA is TGTACCAGGAGCTTAGAGGGCTATGGCTACACCTTC. This sequence encodes CTRSLEGYGYTF.

This clonotype has just a few counts. The chain uses TRBV30 and TRBJ1-6; TRBD1 matches at 7 bases. Looked up from germline, CDR1 is GTSNPN and CDR2 is SVGIG (reference sequence). This CDR3 has 15 amino acids. With V trimmed by 3 bases and J by 6 bases, 8 bases remained unmatched. CDR3 residues: CAWREGARFNSPLHF. The CDR3 DNA sequence: TGTGCCTGGAGAGAGGGGGCGCGTTTTAATTCACCCCTCCACTTT.

As regards this clonotype: This may arise from a read error, as a much more abundant clone is one base away. This CDR3 reads CASSFPWQRAFTNTQYF. The CDR3, as DNA: TGTGCCAGCAGTTTCCCTTGGCAGCGGGCATTCACAAATACGCAGTATTTT. The rearrangement links TRBV28 to TRBJ2-3, with D tentatively TRBD2 (6 bases). The CDR3 spans 17 residues. Germline lookup yields CDR1 MDHEN and CDR2 SYDVKM.

This clonotype was found a few times. Sequence at one end of the junction differs from germline and may be a read error. The chain carries TRBV11-2 and TRBJ2-3; either TRBD1 or TRBD2 may fit D (5 bases each). Germline V CDR1 and CDR2: SGHAT, FQNNGV. The CDR3 covers 16 residues. In nucleotides, the CDR3 is TGTGCCGGCAGCATAGACGGGACGACTAGCACAGATACGCAGTATTTT. Its translation is CAGSIDGTTSTDTQYF.

As to this clonotype: Compared with germline, one end of the junction differs, possibly owing to a read error. V and J are TRBV6-6 and TRBJ1-1; a possible D gene is TRBD1 (6 bases). The CDR3 runs to 17 residues. Germline CDR1 MNHNY, CDR2 SVGAGI (reference sequence). The CDR3 DNA sequence: TGTGCCCGCAGCACCCCCCGGACGGGGGGCGCGGGTGGTGAAGCTTTCTTT. This sequence encodes CARSTPRTGGAGGEAFF.